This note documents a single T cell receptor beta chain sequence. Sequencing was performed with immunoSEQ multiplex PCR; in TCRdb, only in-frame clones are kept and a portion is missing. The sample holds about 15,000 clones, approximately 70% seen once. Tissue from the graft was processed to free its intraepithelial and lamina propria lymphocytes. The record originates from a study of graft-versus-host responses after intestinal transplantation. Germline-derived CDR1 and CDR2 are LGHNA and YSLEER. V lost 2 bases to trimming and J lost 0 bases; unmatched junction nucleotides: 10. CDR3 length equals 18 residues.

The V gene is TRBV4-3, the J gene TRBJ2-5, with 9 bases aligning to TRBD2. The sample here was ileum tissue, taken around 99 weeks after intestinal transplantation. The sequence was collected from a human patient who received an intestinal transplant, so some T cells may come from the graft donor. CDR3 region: CASSQSVLSGGYQETQYF. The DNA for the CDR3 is TGCGCCAGCAGCCAAAGCGTCTTGAGCGGGGGGTACCAAGAGACCCAGTACTTC.